The clone carrying this T cell receptor beta chain came up a few times. Its antigen remains unidentified. The CDR3 is 13 amino acids. Trimming pared 4 bases from V and 7 bases from J, leaving 14 bases between. In germline, CDR1 is SGHRS, CDR2 YFSETQ. Time point described: newly diagnosed GD, antithyroid drugs for less than 3 months. PBMC-extracted RNA yielded the TCR library. CDR3 regions were amplified by Arm-PCR using iRepertoire HTBI primers to build TCR beta libraries. One entry per CDR3 protein, called by TCRdb with MiXCR from the multiplex PCR reads. The top ten hold roughly 10% of the sample, which has about 540,000 distinct CDR3 sequences, about 13% seen once. This record comes from a study of regulatory T cells in long-lasting Graves disease. General study results and limits: Persistent Graves' cases showed lower TCR diversity than newly diagnosed cases. Persistent disease was associated with favored TRBV28 usage and with favored use of TRBJ1-2 and TRBJ2-5.

This sample was shared with a second study, whose subject was T cells in Graves' hyperthyroidism and ophthalmopathy. That source notes: Ophthalmopathy stood apart from stable hyperthyroidism in a 13 V-J model.

This clonotype was sampled from a man aged 25 to 45 with Graves disease. The material sequenced was peripheral blood mononuclear cells (PBMCs), taken at new diagnosis, from a patient treated with antithyroid drugs. V and J are TRBV5-1 and TRBJ1-1; weak D call: TRBD1 (5 bases). CDR3 in amino acids: CASSLIDRGEAFF. CDR3 DNA sequence: TGCGCCAGCAGCCTGATCGACAGAGGTGAAGCTTTCTTT. Supplemented by reference TRBV5-1 and TRBJ1-1, the full variable domain reads KAGVTQTPRYLIKTRGQQVTLSCSPISGHRSVSWYQQTPGQGLQFLFEYFSETQRNKGNFPGRFSGRQFSNSRSEMNVSTLELGDSALYLCASSLIDRGEAFFGQGTRLTVV.